This T cell receptor (beta chain) comes out of a study of neurological immune-mediated disorders. Study results and limitations: TCR clonal expansion peaked in HTLV-1-associated myelopathy patients and was lowest in multiple sclerosis patients.

Time point indicated: longitudinal time-point 2. Unsorted libraries were generated from 2 million PBMCs held at -80 degrees C. cDNA was made by 5'RACE with 10-nucleotide random UMIs. MiXCR, run by TCRdb on the 5' RACE reads, gives a single entry per CDR3 protein. The table shows around 90,000 distinct CDR3 sequences, with 13% occurring only once. Germline V gives CDR1 MDHEN, CDR2 SYDVKM. The V gene lost 10 bases and the J gene lost 8 bases, with 11 bases spanning the gap. The CDR3 contains 10 residues. This clonotype was detected many times. As yet, its antigen is unknown. This rearrangement joins TRBV28 to TRBJ1-1; the D is unclear. Sequencing was carried out using PBMCs. The TCR was taken from a female donor with HTLV-1-associated myelopathy (HAM/TSP). The CDR3 reads CATPLSEAFF. CDR3 bases: TGTGCCACTCCTTTGTCCGAAGCTTTCTTT.